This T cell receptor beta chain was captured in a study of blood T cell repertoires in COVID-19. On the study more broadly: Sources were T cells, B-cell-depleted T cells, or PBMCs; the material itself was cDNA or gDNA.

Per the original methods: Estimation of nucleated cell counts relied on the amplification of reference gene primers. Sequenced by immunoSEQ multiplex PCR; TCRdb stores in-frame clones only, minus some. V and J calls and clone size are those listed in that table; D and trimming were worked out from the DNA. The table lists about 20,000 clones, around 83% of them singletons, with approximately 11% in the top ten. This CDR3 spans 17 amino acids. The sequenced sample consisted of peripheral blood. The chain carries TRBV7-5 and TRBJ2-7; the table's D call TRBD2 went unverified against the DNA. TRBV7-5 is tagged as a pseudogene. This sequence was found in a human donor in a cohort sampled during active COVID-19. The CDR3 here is CVRSRYCSGRPRSEQYF. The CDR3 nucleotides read TGTGTCAGAAGCCGATACTGTAGCGGGAGGCCCCGTTCCGAGCAGTACTTC.